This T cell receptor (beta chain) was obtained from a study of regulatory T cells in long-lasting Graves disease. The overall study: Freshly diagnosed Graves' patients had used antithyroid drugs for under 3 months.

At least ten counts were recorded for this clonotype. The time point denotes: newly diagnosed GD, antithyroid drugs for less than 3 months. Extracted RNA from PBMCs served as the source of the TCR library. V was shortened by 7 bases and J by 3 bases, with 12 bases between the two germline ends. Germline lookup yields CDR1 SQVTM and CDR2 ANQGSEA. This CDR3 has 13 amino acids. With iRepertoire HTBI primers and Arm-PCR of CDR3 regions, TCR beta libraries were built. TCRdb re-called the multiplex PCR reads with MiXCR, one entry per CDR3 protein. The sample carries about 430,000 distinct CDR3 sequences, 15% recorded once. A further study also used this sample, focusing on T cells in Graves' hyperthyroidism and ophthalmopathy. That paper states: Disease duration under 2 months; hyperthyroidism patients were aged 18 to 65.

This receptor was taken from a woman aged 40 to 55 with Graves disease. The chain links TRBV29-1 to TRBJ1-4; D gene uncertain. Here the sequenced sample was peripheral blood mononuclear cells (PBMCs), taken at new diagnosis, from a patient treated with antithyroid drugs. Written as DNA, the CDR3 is TGCAGCGCGAGGCGGGGTTCTAATGAAAAACTGTTTTTT. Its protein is CSARRGSNEKLFF. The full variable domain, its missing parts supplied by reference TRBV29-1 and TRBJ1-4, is SAVISQKPSRDICQRGTSLTIQCQVDSQVTMMFWYRQQPGQSLTLIATANQGSEATYESGFVIDKFPISRPNLTFSTLTVSNMSPEDSSIYLCSARRGSNEKLFFGSGTQLSVL.